Sequencing of this T cell receptor (beta chain) was carried out in a study of cytomegalovirus exposure and HLA in healthy donors. The study, taken as a whole, reports: Follow-up analysis seemed to connect common viral pathogens with several of the most significant clusters identified. Confirmation was obtained in vitro that a few CMV-associated chains are specific for CMV antigens. Of the V segments, some could not be distinguished, including TRBV6-2 and TRBV6-3, and were excluded.

Researchers ran the PCR with 60 Vbeta and 13 Jbeta primers. The data were produced by immunoSEQ multiplex PCR, yet TCRdb's version contains in-frame clones alone and is incomplete. The data hold 150,000 to 170,000 clones, with around 81% observed a single time. To note about this clone: The antigen is unknown.

The germline V gene has CDR1 SGHAT and CDR2 FQNNGV. The CDR3 has 13 residues. The ends lost 1 base at V and 10 bases at J; junction bases unmatched: 5. The TCR comes from a woman between 40 and 55 years old in good health and CMV-seropositive. The sequenced sample was PBMCs. V is TRBV11-2 and J is TRBJ1-1; 8 bases line up with TRBD1. CDR3 DNA sequence: TGTGCCAGCAGCTTAGCAGGACAGGGTGGAGCTTTCTTT. This sequence encodes CASSLAGQGGAFF. Drawing the rest from reference TRBV11-2 and TRBJ1-1, the complete variable domain is EAGVAQSPRYKIIEKRQSVAFWCNPISGHATLYWYQQILGQGPKLLIQFQNNGVVDDSQLPKDRFSAERLKGVDSTLKIQPAKLEDSAVYLCASSLAGQGGAFFGQGTRLTVV.